This entry lists 18 T cell receptor beta chains sequenced from one sample in a study of blood T cell repertoires in COVID-19. Libraries were prepared by immunoSEQ multiplex PCR; TCRdb keeps only in-frame clonotypes and omits some of them. The sample lists 85,000 to 120,000 clones, around 73% occurring once. The source material was peripheral blood. These receptors came from a man aged 60-69 years with active or convalescent COVID-19.

V is TRBV5-5 and J is TRBJ2-1, with 9 bases that match TRBD2. Germline assignment: CDR1 SGHKS and CDR2 YYEKEE (reference sequence). The junction had 12 bases not matched to a gene; V was cut back by 4 bases and J by 7 bases. This CDR3 is 16 amino acids long. The CDR3 protein is CASSPRPLAGWNEQFF. CDR3 coding DNA: TGTGCCAGCAGCCCCCGCCCACTAGCGGGTTGGAATGAGCAGTTCTTC.

The table lists this clone with many counts. The chain is built from TRBV19 and TRBJ2-1, with D perhaps matching TRBD2 (6 bases). CDR3 length: 15 residues. V was pared by 3 bases and J by 3 bases, with 12 bases between. The V gene's germline CDR1 is LNHDA and CDR2 SQIVND (reference sequence). DNA of the CDR3: TGTGCCAGTAGTATCCCGGGACTGGACTACAATGAGCAGTTCTTC. It encodes CASSIPGLDYNEQFF.

This chain's CDR3 is CAWNSGSSDTQYF. The CDR3 bases are TGTGCCTGGAATAGCGGGAGCTCAGATACGCAGTATTTT. The chain couples TRBV30 to TRBJ2-3, with 9 bases aligning to TRBD2. The CDR3 spans 13 residues. Germline CDR1 and CDR2: GTSNPN and SVGIG (reference sequence). Trimming cost V 4 bases and J 4 bases; bases outside gene matches: 3.

This chain uses TRBV18 with TRBJ2-7, with TRBD2 identical over 7 bases. CDR3 size: 13 residues. Per the germline V gene, CDR1 is KGHSH and CDR2 is LQKENI. V was pared by 2 bases and J by 7 bases, with 5 bases of the junction left unmatched. CDR3 sequence (DNA): TGTGCCAGCTCACCAGGGGGGGTCTGGGAGCAGTACTTC. Translation gives CASSPGGVWEQYF.

The chain has TRBV6-2 or TRBV6-3 and TRBJ2-5, with 7 positions matching TRBD2. The CDR3 has 13 amino acids. Looked up from germline, CDR1 is MNHEY and CDR2 is SVGEGT. V lost 2 bases, J lost 7 bases, and 4 bases stayed unmatched. CDR3 nucleotides: TGTGCCAGCAGTTACGGCAGGGAGGGGACCCAGTACTTC. As protein: CASSYGREGTQYF.

This clone was counted a few times. The rearrangement joins TRBV11-2 to TRBJ1-6, with D possibly matching TRBD1 (5 bases). Germline V gene lookup returns CDR1 SGHAT and CDR2 FQNNGV. This CDR3 has 15 residues. Trimming shortened V by 0 bases and J by 9 bases, and 12 bases separated the two germline ends. CDR3 DNA: TGTGCCAGCAGCTTAGATCCAGGCAGGGCTTCACCCCTCCACTTT. It translates to CASSLDPGRASPLHF.

The J gene is TRBJ1-1, the V gene TRBV5-6; D unclear. Germline assignment: CDR1 SGHDT and CDR2 YYEEEE. V lost 0 bases and J 0 bases, leaving 9 bases between the germline ends. The CDR3 extends over 15 amino acids. The CDR3 loop is CASSLVGSVNTEAFF. CDR3 in DNA: TGTGCCAGCAGCTTGGTGGGCAGTGTGAACACTGAAGCTTTCTTT. Looking up the rest from reference TRBV5-6 and TRBJ1-1 gives the full variable domain: DAGVTQSPTHLIKTRGQQVTLRCSPKSGHDTVSWYQQALGQGPQFIFQYYEEEERQRGNFPDRFSGHQFPNYSSELNVNALLLGDSALYLCASSLVGSVNTEAFFGQGTRLTVV.

V is TRBV6-2 or TRBV6-3 and J is TRBJ2-3; 8 bases are shared with TRBD2. There are 19 residues in the CDR3. J lost 1 base, V lost 2 bases, and 14 bases had no gene match. Germline V gives CDR1 MNHEY, CDR2 SVGEGT. The CDR3, as DNA: TGTGCCAGCAGTTACGGGTTTAGCGGGATGTTAATAGGCACAGATACGCAGTATTTT. Protein product: CASSYGFSGMLIGTDTQYF.

J is TRBJ1-1 and V is TRBV7-6, with D perhaps matching TRBD1 (6 bases). V was cut by 1 base and J by 4 bases, with 19 bases left in between. The CDR3 totals 17 residues. Germline V gene sequence: CDR1 SGHVS, CDR2 FNYEAQ. The CDR3 coding sequence is TGTGCCAGCAGCTTAGTGCCATCCAGGGGTGGAGGCACTGAAGCTTTCTTT. Its translation: CASSLVPSRGGGTEAFF.

The V gene is TRBV19, the J gene TRBJ2-1; 8 nucleotides match TRBD2. The CDR3 length is 16 residues. Germline V gene sequence: CDR1 LNHDA, CDR2 SQIVND (reference sequence). The trim removed 2 bases at V and 0 bases at J, leaving 3 bases unmatched. As DNA, the CDR3 is TGTGCCAGTAGTATAACTGCGGGGGGCTCCTACAATGAGCAGTTCTTC. The encoded protein is CASSITAGGSYNEQFF.

This clone was counted a single time. The chain combines TRBV5-4 with TRBJ2-4; TRBD1 might be the D (5 bases). The CDR3 loop spans 15 amino acids. Trimming removed 0 bases from V and 6 bases from J, with 13 bases in between. Per germline, CDR1 SGHNT and CDR2 YYREEE (reference sequence). The CDR3 region is CASSLGQRPVNIQYF. CDR3 coding DNA: TGTGCCAGCAGCTTGGGACAGCGCCCAGTAAACATTCAGTACTTC.

The chain has TRBV23-1 and TRBJ1-4; TRBD1 matches at 8 bases. TRBV23-1 is flagged as an ORF with uncertain function. V lost 6 bases and J lost 2; bases outside the gene matches: 11. The CDR3 spans 17 residues. The CDR3 is CASRFVQQGETNEKLFF. The CDR3 nucleotides are TGCGCCAGCAGGTTCGTACAACAGGGGGAGACTAATGAAAAACTGTTTTTT.

This chain links TRBV18 with TRBJ2-7; 7 nucleotides align to TRBD1. The CDR3 consists of 15 residues. Germline CDR1 KGHSH, CDR2 LQKENI. Trimming removed 3 bases from V and 0 bases from J; junction bases left unmatched: 5. The DNA for the CDR3 is TGTGCCAGCTCACCCACAGGGGCGGACTCCTACGAGCAGTACGTC. Amino acids: CASSPTGADSYEQYV.

This clone has just one count. The CDR3 region is CASSQDIFYEQYF. CDR3 coding DNA: TGTGCCAGCAGCCAAGATATTTTTTACGAGCAGTACTTC. The chain couples TRBV14 to TRBJ2-7; D ambiguous. The V end was cut by 0 bases, the J end by 4 bases, with 7 bases between. This CDR3 has 13 residues. The germline V gene encodes CDR1 SGHDN and CDR2 FVKESK.

This clone was observed a handful of times. The chain is built from TRBV16 and TRBJ1-5, with a tentative D call TRBD1 (5 bases). CDR1 is KGHSY and CDR2 is FQNENV in the germline V gene. The CDR3 loop spans 15 amino acids. The V end lost 4 bases, the J end lost 8 bases, and 18 bases lay between the germline ends. CDR3 DNA: TGTGCCAGCAGCCCCCGGCAGGGTAGAATTAAGCCCCAGCATTTT. Encoded protein: CASSPRQGRIKPQHF.

This rearrangement joins TRBV19 to TRBJ1-2; possible D gene TRBD1, 5 bases. CDR1 and CDR2 from the germline V gene are LNHDA and SQIVND (reference sequence). The V and J ends lost 5 bases and 3 bases respectively, with 13 bases between them. The CDR3 is 14 amino acids. CDR3 DNA: TGTGCCAGTAGTTATTCAGGGTTGGACTATGGCTACACCTTC. This codes for CASSYSGLDYGYTF.

CDR3 nucleotide sequence: TGTGCCCGGCGCGGATCCTATAATTCACCCCTCCACTTT. Amino acids: CARRGSYNSPLHF. The chain employs TRBV30 and TRBJ1-6; no definite D call. Germline loops: CDR1 GTSNPN, CDR2 SVGIG (reference sequence). The CDR3 covers 13 residues. Trimming removed 8 bases at V and 1 base at J, with 9 bases between. The full variable domain, with the rest looked up from reference TRBV30 and TRBJ1-6, is SQTIHQWPATLVQPVGSPLSLECTVEGTSNPNLYWYRQAAGRGLQLLFYSVGIGQISSEVPQNLSASRPQDRQFILSSKKLLLSDSGFYLCARRGSYNSPLHFGNGTRLTVT.

J is TRBJ1-2 and V is TRBV5-1, with unresolved D. V was cut by 4 bases and J by 4 bases, with 17 bases left in between. The CDR3 sequence is 15 residues long. Looked up from germline, CDR1 is SGHRS and CDR2 is YFSETQ. This CDR3 is CASSPGPGEGYGYTF. The DNA of the CDR3 is TGCGCCAGCAGCCCCGGGCCCGGAGAGGGCTATGGCTACACCTTC.